This entry lists 22 T cell receptor beta chains sequenced from one sample in a study of post-analysis software for immune sequencing data (dated by TCRdb to the mid-2010s). What the research found in general, with its limitations: Patients showed significantly higher frequencies than controls for 4 or 5 TRBV segments, among them TRBV5-6, TRBV5-1 and TRBV20-1.

The library was produced with PCR. The instrument given in TCRdb is Illumina HiSeq 2500. To reduce PCR and sequencing biases, unique molecular identifiers were built into the TCR beta cDNA libraries. Clones were called with MiXCR by TCRdb after fastp trimmed the public reads at Q25, and only in-frame beta chains were retained. Each CDR3 protein gets just one entry, which takes the most common genes and DNA from the rows behind it. The sample yields 400,000 to 500,000 distinct CDR3 sequences; 35% to 45% were counted once. The top ten constitute 7.6% of the sample. Their target antigens are unknown. The specimen sequenced was blood. The origin of the receptors is a girl aged 2-10 years with multiple sclerosis.

The CDR3 sequence is CSARFPVNLAGGDIQYF. The CDR3 DNA reads as TGCAGTGCTAGATTCCCCGTCAATTTAGCGGGAGGGGACATTCAGTACTTC. The V call is TRBV20-1, the J call TRBJ2-4; the match to TRBD2 covers 11 bases. CDR1 DFQATT and CDR2 SNEGSKA come from the germline V gene (reference sequence). The trim removed 2 bases at V and 8 bases at J, leaving 14 bases unmatched. The CDR3 consists of 17 residues.

The rearrangement links TRBV2 to TRBJ1-5; no clear D. Germline CDR1 is SNHLY and CDR2 is FYNNEI. Trimming stripped 4 bases from V and 0 bases from J, with 7 bases between. This CDR3 has 14 amino acids. The CDR3 here is CASSGEYSNQPQHF. As DNA, the CDR3 is TGTGCCAGCAGTGGTGAATATAGCAATCAGCCCCAGCATTTT.

This clonotype came up a few times. The chain recombines TRBV4-1 with TRBJ2-6, with D hard to call. The CDR3 is 16 amino acids. The germline V and J ends were trimmed by 0 bases and 4 bases, with 10 bases remaining between them. Germline CDR1 and CDR2: MGHRA and YSYEKL. CDR3 sequence: CASSQESFTGANVLTF. The CDR3 DNA reads TGCGCCAGCAGCCAAGAGTCGTTCACCGGGGCCAACGTCCTGACTTTC.

In this sample, this clonotype turned up a few times. CDR3 nucleotide sequence: TGTGCTAGTGGTCCCTCGGACCTCCGACTCGAGCAGTACTTC. Translation gives CASGPSDLRLEQYF. The chain joins TRBV12-5 to TRBJ2-7; D gene uncertain. The CDR3 has 14 amino acids. Germline CDR1 is LGHNT and CDR2 is FRNRAP. V shed 5 bases and J shed 6 bases, with 17 bases lying between them. Variable domain in full (rest from reference TRBV12-5 and TRBJ2-7): DARVTQTPRHKVTEMGQEVTMRCQPILGHNTVFWYRQTMMQGLELLAYFRNRAPLDDSGMPKDRFSAEMPDATLATLKIQPSEPRDSAVYFCASGPSDLRLEQYFGPGTRLTVT.

A few counts support this clonotype. The chain uses TRBV5-1 and TRBJ2-1, with 13 nucleotides matching TRBD2. The CDR3 runs to 16 residues. Germline CDR1 reads SGHRS; CDR2 reads YFSETQ. The junction had 6 bases not matched to a gene; V was cut back by 3 bases and J by 6 bases. CDR3 in DNA: TGCGCCAGCAGCTCGACACTAGCGGGGGGGTTCAATGAGCAGTTCTTC. It yields the protein CASSSTLAGGFNEQFF. The whole variable domain, remainder taken from reference TRBV5-1 and TRBJ2-1, is KAGVTQTPRYLIKTRGQQVTLSCSPISGHRSVSWYQQTPGQGLQFLFEYFSETQRNKGNFPGRFSGRQFSNSRSEMNVSTLELGDSALYLCASSSTLAGGFNEQFFGPGTRLTVL.

The V gene is TRBV7-3, the J gene TRBJ2-3, with D perhaps assigned TRBD1 or TRBD2 (5 bases each). Germline V lookup: CDR1 SGHTA, CDR2 FQGTGA. Between the trimmed V and J ends, which lost 5 bases and 4 bases, there was a span of 10 bases. The CDR3 sequence is 13 residues long. CDR3 DNA: TGTGCCAGCAGCATCGGGACCGCAGATACGCAGTATTTT. This translates into CASSIGTADTQYF.

Comment on this clonotype: One end of the junction varies from germline; a read error may be responsible. The chain couples TRBV12-3 or TRBV12-4 to TRBJ2-5; D possibly corresponds to TRBD1 (5 bases). The CDR3 sequence is 13 residues long. CDR3 in amino acids: CVSRADLGETQYF. The CDR3 DNA reads as TGTGTCAGCAGGGCCGACTTGGGGGAGACCCAGTACTTC.

This clonotype has just a few counts. The chain combines TRBV27 with TRBJ2-5, with 8 bases identical to TRBD2. The CDR3 length is 14 residues. The germline V gene has CDR1 MNHEY and CDR2 SMNVEV (reference sequence). The junction had 12 bases not matched to a gene; V was cut back by 4 bases and J by 11 bases. The DNA for the CDR3 is TGTGCCAGCAGTTCCGCGGGACTAGAGAATGAGCAGTACTTC. The encoded protein is CASSSAGLENEQYF.

The rearrangement links TRBV10-3 to TRBJ1-2, with 8 bases lining up with TRBD1. This CDR3 contains 15 residues. J was trimmed by 4 bases and V by 7 bases; bases with no gene match: 11. Germline values: CDR1 ENHRY, CDR2 SYGVKD. The CDR3: CAITSGQGARYGYTF. CDR3 DNA sequence: TGTGCCATCACTTCCGGACAGGGTGCCCGCTATGGCTACACCTTC.

This clonotype appeared a single time. The genes are TRBV7-9 and TRBJ1-6; D is unclear. With 5 bases removed from V and 5 bases from J, the gap between germline ends came to 13 bases. CDR1 is SEHNR and CDR2 is FQNEAQ in the germline V gene (reference sequence). The CDR3 has 15 residues. CDR3 nucleotide sequence: TGTGCCAGCAGCCCCTACGCGAGGGATAATTCACCCCTCCACTTT. Translating gives CASSPYARDNSPLHF.

The V call is TRBV11-1, the J call TRBJ1-2; TRBD1 might be the D (5 bases). This CDR3 is built from 13 residues. The V end lost 5 bases, the J end lost 6 bases, and 13 bases lay between the germline ends. CDR1 is SGHAT and CDR2 is FQDESV in the germline V gene (reference sequence). DNA for the CDR3: TGTGCCAGCAGCATGCAGGGAGCGGATGGCTACACCTTC. Residues: CASSMQGADGYTF.

This chain connects TRBV28 to TRBJ1-1, with 7 bases lining up with TRBD1. The trim removed 2 bases at V and 7 bases at J, leaving 4 bases unmatched. This CDR3 contains 13 residues. Germline CDR1 and CDR2: MDHEN and SYDVKM. The CDR3 here is CASSLTGDVEAFF. The CDR3 DNA sequence: TGTGCCAGCAGTTTAACAGGGGATGTTGAAGCTTTCTTT.

This clonotype was seen a few times. The chain carries TRBV10-3 and TRBJ2-1, with D unclear. V lost 5 bases and J lost 5, with 22 bases in between. Germline CDR1 ENHRY, CDR2 SYGVKD. The CDR3 consists of 17 residues. The CDR3 loop is CAISSHGPGKINNEQFF. CDR3 in DNA: TGTGCCATCAGTTCGCATGGACCGGGTAAGATCAACAATGAGCAGTTCTTC.

The chain's CDR3 is CASSLERTGSGANVLTF. In nucleotides, the CDR3 is TGCGCCAGCAGCTTGGAAAGGACAGGGTCTGGGGCCAACGTCCTGACTTTC. The chain recombines TRBV5-1 with TRBJ2-6; TRBD1 aligns across 8 bases. The CDR3 loop spans 17 amino acids. Germline V gene data show CDR1 as SGHRS and CDR2 as YFSETQ. V dropped 0 bases and J dropped 1; count of bases not matched to a gene: 3.

The chain is built from TRBV28 and TRBJ1-2, with D hard to call. This CDR3 has 12 amino acids. Trimming took off 4 bases at V and 8 bases at J, with 11 bases between the two ends. Germline V gives CDR1 MDHEN, CDR2 SYDVKM. The CDR3 DNA follows: TGTGCCAGCAGTTCTCACTGGGTGGGCTACACCTTC. It translates to CASSSHWVGYTF.

The chain joins TRBV12-3 or TRBV12-4 to TRBJ2-1; D gene uncertain. This CDR3 comprises 15 residues. Trimming stripped 3 bases from V and 5 bases from J, with 14 bases between. This CDR3 is CASSFLTLRDNEQFF. The CDR3 coding sequence is TGTGCCAGCAGTTTCCTAACCCTCCGCGACAATGAGCAGTTCTTC.

In this sample, this clonotype turned up once. The chain employs TRBV7-9 and TRBJ2-7; TRBD1 aligns across 7 bases. V was pared by 4 bases and J by 3 bases, with 6 bases of the junction left unmatched. The CDR3 covers 14 residues. Germline values: CDR1 SEHNR, CDR2 FQNEAQ (reference sequence). The CDR3 DNA reads TGTGCCAGCAGCTCCAGAGCAGGGGGCTACGAGCAGTACTTC. Its translation is CASSSRAGGYEQYF.

Only one count was recorded for this clonotype. This chain connects TRBV5-5 to TRBJ1-5; D is unclear. Germline CDR1 and CDR2: SGHKS and YYEKEE (reference sequence). V lost 0 bases and J lost 3, with 7 bases in between. The CDR3 runs 14 residues. The DNA of the CDR3 is TGTGCCAGCAGCTTGGTCAGGTCCAATCAGCCCCAGCATTTT. Encoded protein: CASSLVRSNQPQHF. Drawing the rest from reference TRBV5-5 and TRBJ1-5, the complete variable domain is DAGVTQSPTHLIKTRGQQVTLRCSPISGHKSVSWYQQVLGQGPQFIFQYYEKEERGRGNFPDRFSARQFPNYSSELNVNALLLGDSALYLCASSLVRSNQPQHFGDGTRLSIL.

This clonotype came up many times. The rearrangement links TRBV15 to TRBJ2-7, with 8 bases aligning to TRBD1. Germline V CDR1 and CDR2: LNHNV, YYDKDF (reference sequence). The CDR3 totals 14 residues. V trimming: 2 bases; J trimming: 5 bases; junction bases outside the gene matches: 5. The CDR3: CATSRRTGKDEQYF. CDR3 nucleotide sequence: TGTGCCACCAGCAGAAGGACAGGGAAGGACGAGCAGTACTTC. Full variable domain (rest looked up from reference TRBV15 and TRBJ2-7): DAMVIQNPRYQVTQFGKPVTLSCSQTLNHNVMYWYQQKSSQAPKLLFHYYDKDFNNEADTPDNFQSRRPNTSFCFLDIRSPGLGDTAMYLCATSRRTGKDEQYFGPGTRLTVT.

This rearrangement joins TRBV20-1 to TRBJ1-2; D perhaps matches TRBD1 (6 bases). V dropped 5 bases and J dropped 4 bases, with 17 bases sitting between them. Germline values: CDR1 DFQATT, CDR2 SNEGSKA (reference sequence). The CDR3 covers 14 residues. CDR3 in amino acids: CSAGSETGLYGYTF. The CDR3 DNA is TGCAGTGCTGGATCAGAGACAGGTCTCTATGGCTACACCTTC.

J is TRBJ2-5 and V is TRBV12-3 or TRBV12-4, with D perhaps TRBD1 or TRBD2 (5 bases each). This CDR3 comprises 16 residues. V was pared by 6 bases and J by 2 bases, with 19 bases between. CDR3 amino acids: CASSGMGRGEQETQYF. In DNA, the CDR3 is TGTGCCAGCAGCGGAATGGGACGTGGGGAACAAGAGACCCAGTACTTC.

This CDR3 reads CASSSGGGEGNGYTF. The CDR3 DNA is TGCGCCAGCAGTTCCGGTGGAGGGGAGGGAAATGGCTACACCTTC. The chain has TRBV5-1 and TRBJ1-2, with D possibly matching TRBD1 (5 bases). V was trimmed by 5 bases and J by 6 bases, leaving 20 bases between them. The CDR3 consists of 15 residues. CDR1 and CDR2 from the germline V gene are SGHRS and YFSETQ.